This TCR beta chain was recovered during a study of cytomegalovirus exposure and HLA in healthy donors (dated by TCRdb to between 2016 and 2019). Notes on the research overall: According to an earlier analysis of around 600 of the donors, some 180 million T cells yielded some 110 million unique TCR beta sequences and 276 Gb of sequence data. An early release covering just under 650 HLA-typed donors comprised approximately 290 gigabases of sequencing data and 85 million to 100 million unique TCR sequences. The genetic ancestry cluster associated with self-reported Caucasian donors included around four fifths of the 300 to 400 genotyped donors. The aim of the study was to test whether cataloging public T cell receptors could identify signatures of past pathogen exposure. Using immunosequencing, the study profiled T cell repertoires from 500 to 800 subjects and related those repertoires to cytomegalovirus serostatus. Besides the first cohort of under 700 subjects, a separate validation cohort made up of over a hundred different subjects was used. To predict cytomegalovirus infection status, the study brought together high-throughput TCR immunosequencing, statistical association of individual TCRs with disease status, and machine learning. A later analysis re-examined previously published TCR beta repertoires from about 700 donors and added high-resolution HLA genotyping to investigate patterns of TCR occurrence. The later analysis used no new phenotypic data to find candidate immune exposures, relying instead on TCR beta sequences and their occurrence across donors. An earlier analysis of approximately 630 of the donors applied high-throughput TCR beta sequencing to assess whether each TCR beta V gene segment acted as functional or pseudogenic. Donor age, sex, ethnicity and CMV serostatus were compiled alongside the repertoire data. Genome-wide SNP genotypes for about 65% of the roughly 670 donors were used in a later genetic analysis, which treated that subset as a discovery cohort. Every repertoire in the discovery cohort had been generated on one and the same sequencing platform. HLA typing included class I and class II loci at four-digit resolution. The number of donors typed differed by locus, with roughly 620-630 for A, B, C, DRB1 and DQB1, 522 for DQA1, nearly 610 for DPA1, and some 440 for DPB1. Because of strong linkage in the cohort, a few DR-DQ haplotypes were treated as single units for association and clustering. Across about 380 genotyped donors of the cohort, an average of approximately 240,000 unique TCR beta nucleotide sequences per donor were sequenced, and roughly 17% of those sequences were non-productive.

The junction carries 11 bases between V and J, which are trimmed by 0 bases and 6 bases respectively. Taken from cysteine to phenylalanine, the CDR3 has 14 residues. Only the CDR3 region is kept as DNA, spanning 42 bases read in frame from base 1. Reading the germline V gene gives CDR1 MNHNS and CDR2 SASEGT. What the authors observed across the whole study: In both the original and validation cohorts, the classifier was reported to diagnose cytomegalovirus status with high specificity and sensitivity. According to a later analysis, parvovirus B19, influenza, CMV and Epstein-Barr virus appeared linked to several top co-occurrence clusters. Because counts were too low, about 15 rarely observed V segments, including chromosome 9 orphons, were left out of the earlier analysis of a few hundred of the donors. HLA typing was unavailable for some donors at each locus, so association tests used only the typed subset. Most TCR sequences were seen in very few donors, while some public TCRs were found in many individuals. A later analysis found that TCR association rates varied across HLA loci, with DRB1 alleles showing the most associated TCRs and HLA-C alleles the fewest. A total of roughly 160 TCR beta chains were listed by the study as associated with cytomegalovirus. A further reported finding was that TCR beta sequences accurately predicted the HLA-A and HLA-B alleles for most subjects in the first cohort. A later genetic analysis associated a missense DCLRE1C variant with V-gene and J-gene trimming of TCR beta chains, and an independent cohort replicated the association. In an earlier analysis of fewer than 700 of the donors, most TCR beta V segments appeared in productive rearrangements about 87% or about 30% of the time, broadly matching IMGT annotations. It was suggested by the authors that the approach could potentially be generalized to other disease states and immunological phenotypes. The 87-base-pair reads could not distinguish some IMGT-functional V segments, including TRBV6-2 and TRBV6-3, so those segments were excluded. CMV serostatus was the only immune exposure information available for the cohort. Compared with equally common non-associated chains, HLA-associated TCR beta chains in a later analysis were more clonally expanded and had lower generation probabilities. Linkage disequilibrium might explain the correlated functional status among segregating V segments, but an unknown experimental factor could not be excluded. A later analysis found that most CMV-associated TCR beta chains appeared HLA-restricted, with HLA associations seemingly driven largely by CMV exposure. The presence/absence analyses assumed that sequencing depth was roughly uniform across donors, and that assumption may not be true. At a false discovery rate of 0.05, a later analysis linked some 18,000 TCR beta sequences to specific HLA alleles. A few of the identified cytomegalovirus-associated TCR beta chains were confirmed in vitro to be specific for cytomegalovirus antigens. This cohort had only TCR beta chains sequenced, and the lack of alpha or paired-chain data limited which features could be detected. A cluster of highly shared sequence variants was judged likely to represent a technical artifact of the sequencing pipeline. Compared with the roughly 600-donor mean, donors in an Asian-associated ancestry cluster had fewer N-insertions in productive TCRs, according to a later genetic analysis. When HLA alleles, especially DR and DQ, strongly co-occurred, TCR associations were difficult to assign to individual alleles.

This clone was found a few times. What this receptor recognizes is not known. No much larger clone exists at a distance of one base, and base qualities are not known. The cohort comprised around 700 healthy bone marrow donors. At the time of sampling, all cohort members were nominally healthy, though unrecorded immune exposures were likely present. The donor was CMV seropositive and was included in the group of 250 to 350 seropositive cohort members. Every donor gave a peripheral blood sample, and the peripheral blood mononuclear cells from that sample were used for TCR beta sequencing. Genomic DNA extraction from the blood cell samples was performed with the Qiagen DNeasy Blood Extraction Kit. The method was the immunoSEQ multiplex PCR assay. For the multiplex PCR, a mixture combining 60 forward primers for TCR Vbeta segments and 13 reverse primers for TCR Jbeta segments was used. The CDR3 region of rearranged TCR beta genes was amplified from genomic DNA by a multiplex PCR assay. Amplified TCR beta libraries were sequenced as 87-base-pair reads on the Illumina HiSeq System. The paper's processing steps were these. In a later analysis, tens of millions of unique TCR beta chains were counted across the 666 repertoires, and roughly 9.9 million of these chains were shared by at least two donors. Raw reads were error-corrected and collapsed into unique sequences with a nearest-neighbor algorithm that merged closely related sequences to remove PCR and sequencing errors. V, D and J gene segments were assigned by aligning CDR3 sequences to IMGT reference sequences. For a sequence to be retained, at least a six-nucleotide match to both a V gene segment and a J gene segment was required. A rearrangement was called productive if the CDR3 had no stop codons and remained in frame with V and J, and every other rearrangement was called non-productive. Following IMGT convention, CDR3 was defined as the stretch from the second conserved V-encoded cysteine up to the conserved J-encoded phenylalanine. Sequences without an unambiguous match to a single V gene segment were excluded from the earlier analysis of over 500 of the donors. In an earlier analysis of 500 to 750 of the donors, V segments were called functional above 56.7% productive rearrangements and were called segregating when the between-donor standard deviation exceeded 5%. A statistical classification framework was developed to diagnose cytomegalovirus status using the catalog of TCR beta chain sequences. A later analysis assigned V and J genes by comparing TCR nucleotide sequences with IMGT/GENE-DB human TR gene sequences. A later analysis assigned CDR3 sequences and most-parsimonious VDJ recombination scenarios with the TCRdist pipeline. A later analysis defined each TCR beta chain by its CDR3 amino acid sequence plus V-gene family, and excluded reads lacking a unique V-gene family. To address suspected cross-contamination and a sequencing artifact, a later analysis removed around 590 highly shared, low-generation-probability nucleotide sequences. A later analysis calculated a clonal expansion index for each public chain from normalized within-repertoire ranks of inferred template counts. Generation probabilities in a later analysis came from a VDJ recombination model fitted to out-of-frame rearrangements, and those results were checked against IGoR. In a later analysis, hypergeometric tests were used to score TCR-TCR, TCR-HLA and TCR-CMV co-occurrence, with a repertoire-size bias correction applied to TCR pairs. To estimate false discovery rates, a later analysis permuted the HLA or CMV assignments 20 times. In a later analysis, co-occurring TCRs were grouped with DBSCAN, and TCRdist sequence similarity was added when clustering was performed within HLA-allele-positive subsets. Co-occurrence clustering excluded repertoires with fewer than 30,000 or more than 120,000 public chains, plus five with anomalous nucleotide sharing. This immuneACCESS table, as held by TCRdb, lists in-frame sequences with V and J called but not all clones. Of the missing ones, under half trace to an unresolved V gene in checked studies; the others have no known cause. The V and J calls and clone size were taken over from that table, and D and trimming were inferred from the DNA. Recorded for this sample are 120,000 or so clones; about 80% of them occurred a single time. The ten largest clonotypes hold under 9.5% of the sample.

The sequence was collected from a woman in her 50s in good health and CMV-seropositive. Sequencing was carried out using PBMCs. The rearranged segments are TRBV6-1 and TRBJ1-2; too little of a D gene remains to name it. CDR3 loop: CASSEAHGWDGYTF. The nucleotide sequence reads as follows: TGTGCCAGCAGTGAAGCCCACGGGTGGGATGGCTACACCTTC.